This is a list of T cell receptor beta chains from one sample in a study of graft-versus-host responses after intestinal transplantation. Produced via immunoSEQ multiplex PCR; TCRdb's table is partial and in-frame only. The sample shows more than 70,000 clones, roughly 90% of them seen only once. For these receptors, no antigen is known. The sequenced sample was unstimulated CD4+ T cells sorted from spleen or lymph node cells, obtained before intestinal transplant. The receptors were sampled from a human donor who received an intestinal transplant. Both conserved end residues are part of each CDR3. Each record gives: D gene, J gene, CDR3 length, clone size, V gene, CDR3 protein, CDR3 DNA. A D gene is named only where the DNA matches it firmly. Part of the rows lack a size; the others show once, few, many or a class for expanded clones.

>.|TRBJ1-6|16|.|TRBV7-8
CASSLEPSSYNSPLHF
TGTGCCAGCAGCTTAGAACCGAGCTCCTATAATTCACCCCTCCACTTT
>.|TRBJ2-2|12|.|TRBV5-1
CASRDYTGELFF
TGCGCCAGCAGGGACTACACCGGGGAGCTGTTTTTT
>.|TRBJ1-1|14|.|TRBV7-2
CASQEGGGGTEAFF
TGTGCCAGCCAGGAGGGCGGAGGAGGCACTGAAGCTTTCTTT
>.|TRBJ1-1|12|.|TRBV5-4
CASSLAGDEAFF
TGTGCCAGCAGCTTGGCAGGCGATGAAGCTTTCTTT
>.|TRBJ2-7|14|.|TRBV7-2
CASSLGGRGYEQYF
TGTGCCAGCAGCTTAGGCGGCAGGGGATACGAGCAGTACTTC
>TRBD1|TRBJ1-1|18|.|TRBV4-1
CASSQDGGTGRSGTEAFF
TGCGCCAGCAGCCAAGATGGGGGGACAGGGAGGTCCGGCACTGAAGCTTTCTTT
>TRBD1|TRBJ1-1|17|.|TRBV27
CASSLKRGGAGNTEAFF
TGTGCCAGCAGTTTAAAAAGAGGGGGCGCTGGGAACACTGAAGCTTTCTTT
>TRBD1|TRBJ1-4|13|.|TRBV19
CATAGQVNEKLFF
TGTGCCACCGCGGGACAGGTTAATGAAAAACTGTTTTTT
>.|TRBJ1-2|12|few|TRBV7-2
CASSARVGGYTF
TGTGCCAGCAGCGCCCGGGTGGGTGGCTACACCTTC
>TRBD1|TRBJ1-2|12|.|TRBV5-1
CASTRGLGGYTF
TGCGCCAGCACCAGGGGGCTTGGTGGCTACACCTTC
>.|TRBJ2-3|16|once|TRBV11-2
CASSPWAGIGTDTQYF
TGTGCCAGCAGCCCGTGGGCGGGGATTGGGACAGATACGCAGTATTTT
>.|TRBJ2-7|14|.|TRBV6-1
CASSEYRTANEQYF
TGTGCCAGCAGTGAATATAGGACAGCAAACGAGCAGTACTTC
>.|TRBJ1-1|10|.|TRBV29-1
CSVGGTEAFF
TGCAGCGTTGGAGGCACTGAAGCTTTCTTT
>TRBD2|TRBJ2-1|15|.|TRBV7-9
CASSLGAGVTNEQFF
TGTGCCAGCAGCTTAGGTGCGGGGGTCACTAATGAGCAGTTCTTC
>.|TRBJ2-2|13|few|TRBV5-6
CASTYRVAGELFF
TGTGCCAGCACCTATCGAGTGGCCGGGGAGCTGTTTTTT
>.|TRBJ1-1|14|.|TRBV18
CASSPLLLATEAFF
TGTGCCAGCTCACCACTCCTGCTAGCCACTGAAGCTTTCTTT
>TRBD2|TRBJ2-1|14|.|TRBV5-1
CASRSGGAINEQFF
TGCGCCAGCCGCAGCGGGGGGGCCATCAATGAGCAGTTCTTC
>TRBD2|TRBJ2-7|15|.|TRBV11-2
CASSPGTSGTYEQYF
TGTGCCAGCAGCCCTGGGACTAGCGGGACTTACGAGCAGTACTTC
>TRBD2|TRBJ2-5|17|.|TRBV4-2
CASSQGSNSGVGETQYF
TGTGCCAGCAGCCAAGGATCCAATAGCGGGGTGGGGGAGACCCAGTACTTC
>.|TRBJ2-3|14|.|TRBV6-1
CASSGPSVTDTQYF
TGTGCCAGCAGTGGCCCCAGTGTCACAGATACGCAGTATTTT
>.|TRBJ1-1|12|.|TRBV5-4
CASSLSANEAFF
TGTGCCAGCAGCTTAAGTGCTAATGAAGCTTTCTTT
>.|TRBJ1-3|14|.|TRBV7-9
CASSSSRSGNTIYF
TGTGCCAGCAGCTCCTCGAGGTCTGGAAACACCATATATTTT
>.|TRBJ1-5|16|.|TRBV19
CASSIGQGYSNQPQHF
TGTGCCAGTAGTATTGGGCAGGGGTATAGCAATCAGCCCCAGCATTTT